This T cell receptor (beta chain) came from a study of Graves' ophthalmopathy and Graves' hyperthyroidism. For the study at large: Peripheral blood (taken before any treatment) was collected at initial diagnosis.

The study amplified TCR beta CDR3 regions using RNA transcripts. Second-round multiplex PCR came after a first-round RT-PCR that employed HTBI primers. TCRdb processed the multiplex PCR reads anew with MiXCR; each CDR3 protein has one entry. The repertoire consists of about 480,000 distinct CDR3 sequences, with 13% to 15% occurring once and the leading ten covering 9.8%. Findings of the study overall: For separating ophthalmopathy from stable hyperthyroidism, a 13-signature model gave under 90% sensitivity and 81.08% specificity. Detected in blood as well were most expanded thyroid clonotypes with frequency above 0.001.

This CDR3 has 16 amino acids. Germline V gene lookup returns CDR1 SQVTM and CDR2 ANQGSEA. V lost 6 bases and J lost 7; bases outside the gene matches: 15. This clonotype appeared a few times. Its target is not known. The source is a woman aged 25 to 45 with Graves' ophthalmopathy. Material for sequencing was blood. V and J are TRBV29-1 and TRBJ1-2, with 12 nucleotides matching TRBD1. For the CDR3, the DNA is TGCAGCGTCGCTTTTGCCGGGACAGGGGGCTCCGGTGGCTACACCTTC. Translated: CSVAFAGTGGSGGYTF.